These 19 T cell receptor beta chains were all obtained from the same sample, sequenced in a study of radiotherapy plus CTLA-4 blockade in lung cancer. The data were produced by immunoSEQ multiplex PCR, yet TCRdb's version contains in-frame clones alone and is incomplete. This sample has roughly 54,000 clones, with approximately 85% found just once. Sequencing was performed on peripheral blood, taken from a patient treated with radiotherapy plus ipilimumab. The receptors shown here come from a human donor with non-small cell lung cancer whose response to radiotherapy plus ipilimumab could not be evaluated.

This clone was picked up one time. The CDR3 loop reads CASSLAPSDSSPYEQYF. The CDR3 DNA sequence: TGTGCCAGCAGCTTAGCCCCTAGCGACTCATCCCCCTACGAGCAGTACTTC. V and J are TRBV7-2 and TRBJ2-7, with D possibly TRBD2 on 6 matching bases. Trimming removed 0 bases at V and 2 bases at J, with 17 bases between. Looked up from germline, CDR1 is SGHTA and CDR2 is FQGNSA. The CDR3 has 17 residues.

This clone was detected once. The chain carries TRBV21-1 and TRBJ2-4; the DNA was not used to check the table's D call, TRBD2. TRBV21-1 is a listed pseudogene. This CDR3 spans 13 amino acids. The CDR3 loop is CASSTLAKNIQYF. DNA for the CDR3: TGTGCCAGCAGTACTCTAGCCAAAAACATTCAGTACTTC.

This chain connects TRBV4-1 to TRBJ1-4; TRBD1 might be the D (5 bases). The V end was cut by 0 bases, the J end by 8 bases, with 19 bases between. CDR1 MGHRA and CDR2 YSYEKL come from the germline V gene. The CDR3 consists of 17 residues. In DNA form, the CDR3 reads TGCGCCAGCAGCCAAGAGGCGCGGGGGGAACTGATAGAAAAACTGTTTTTT. This gives the protein CASSQEARGELIEKLFF.

The gene calls are TRBV7-3 and TRBJ2-1; D uncertain. The CDR3 covers 13 residues. V was trimmed by 2 bases and J by 3 bases, leaving 5 bases between them. Looked up from germline, CDR1 is SGHTA and CDR2 is FQGTGA. This CDR3 reads CASSLSVYNEQFF. In nucleotides, the CDR3 is TGTGCCAGCAGCTTATCAGTCTACAATGAGCAGTTCTTC. The whole variable domain, filled in from reference TRBV7-3 and TRBJ2-1, reads GAGVSQTPSNKVTEKGKYVELRCDPISGHTALYWYRQSLGQGPEFLIYFQGTGAADDSGLPNDRFFAVRPEGSVSTLKIQRTERGDSAVYLCASSLSVYNEQFFGPGTRLTVL.

The rearrangement joins TRBV6-5 to TRBJ1-2, with 8 bases matching TRBD1. J gave up 5 bases and V 6 bases, and 8 bases lay outside the gene matches. This CDR3 region has 14 residues. Germline-derived CDR1 and CDR2 are MNHEY and SVGAGI. This CDR3 is CASSPGQGRYGYTF. CDR3 DNA sequence: TGTGCCAGCAGCCCAGGACAGGGAAGGTATGGCTACACCTTC.

This clone was detected only a few times. The V gene is TRBV4-3, the J gene TRBJ2-1, with 13 nucleotides matching TRBD2. V lost 1 base to trimming and J lost 9 bases; unmatched junction nucleotides: 6. This CDR3 has 16 amino acids. Germline values: CDR1 LGHNA, CDR2 YSLEER. For the CDR3, the DNA is TGCGCCAGCAGCCAAGTGCGGACTAGCGGGAGTCCTGAGCAGTTCTTC. Amino acid sequence: CASSQVRTSGSPEQFF.

This chain uses TRBV29-1 with TRBJ1-5; TRBD1 matches at 7 bases. CDR3 length: 12 residues. V was pared by 7 bases and J by 4 bases, with 4 bases of the junction left unmatched. Germline CDR1 reads SQVTM; CDR2 reads ANQGSEA. The CDR3 nucleotides read TGCAGCGCTGTACAGGGGAATCAGCCCCAGCATTTT. Its protein is CSAVQGNQPQHF. Together with reference TRBV29-1 and TRBJ1-5, the CDR3 gives the full variable domain: SAVISQKPSRDICQRGTSLTIQCQVDSQVTMMFWYRQQPGQSLTLIATANQGSEATYESGFVIDKFPISRPNLTFSTLTVSNMSPEDSSIYLCSAVQGNQPQHFGDGTRLSIL.

This clone was picked up a small number of times. This chain joins TRBV5-4 and TRBJ2-1, with 7 bases fitting TRBD1. In germline, CDR1 is SGHNT, CDR2 YYREEE (reference sequence). This CDR3 contains 15 residues. Trimming cost V 4 bases and J 5 bases; bases outside gene matches: 9. CDR3 sequence (DNA): TGTGCCAGCAGCCCCCGACAGGGTGGTAACAATGAGCAGTTCTTC. It encodes CASSPRQGGNNEQFF. The full variable domain, with the rest looked up from reference TRBV5-4 and TRBJ2-1, is ETGVTQSPTHLIKTRGQQVTLRCSSQSGHNTVSWYQQALGQGPQFIFQYYREEENGRGNFPPRFSGLQFPNYSSELNVNALELDDSALYLCASSPRQGGNNEQFFGPGTRLTVL.

The J gene is TRBJ2-5, the V gene TRBV5-1, with 8 bases identical to TRBD2. Germline V gene lookup returns CDR1 SGHRS and CDR2 YFSETQ. V was clipped by 0 bases and J by 7 bases; unmatched bases: 8. The CDR3 length is 15 residues. CDR3 region: CASSLDLARGGTQYF. CDR3 nucleotides: TGCGCCAGCAGCTTGGATTTAGCACGGGGGGGGACCCAGTACTTC.

V gene TRBV11-2 combines with J gene TRBJ2-5; D is perhaps TRBD2 (5 bases). TRBJ2-7 explains the end of the DNA better; the J call may be wrong. Germline V CDR1 and CDR2: SGHAT, FQNNGV. The CDR3 has 17 residues. CDR3 sequence: CASIRGRGEGMPYEQYF. DNA for the CDR3: TGTGCCAGCATCAGAGGTCGGGGTGAGGGAATGCCTTACGAGCAGTACTTC.

V usage is TRBV7-2 and J usage is TRBJ2-2; 12 nucleotides match TRBD1. Germline CDR1 and CDR2: SGHTA and FQGNSA. The CDR3 sequence is 16 residues long. The J segment lost 5 bases and the V segment lost 6 bases, leaving 7 bases of the junction unmatched. In DNA form, the CDR3 reads TGTGCCAGCAGACCGGGACAGGGGGCAGTGACCGGGGAGCTGTTTTTT. Translated: CASRPGQGAVTGELFF.

CDR3 nucleotides: TGTGCCAGCAGCCCTACGTTTTCGCAAAACACAGATACGCAGTATTTT. It translates to CASSPTFSQNTDTQYF. The chain carries TRBV9 and TRBJ2-3; no clear D gene. CDR1 and CDR2 from the germline V gene are SGDLS and YYNGEE. This CDR3 is built from 16 residues. V was trimmed by 4 bases and J by 2 bases, leaving 17 bases between them.

This clone has only one observation. J is TRBJ2-3 and V is TRBV5-1; TRBD1 might be the D (6 bases). The V and J ends lost 0 bases and 0 bases respectively, with 14 bases between them. The CDR3 spans 17 residues. Germline values: CDR1 SGHRS, CDR2 YFSETQ. CDR3 sequence (DNA): TGCGCCAGCAGCTTGGCAGGACAGTTGTCTAGCACAGATACGCAGTATTTT. It encodes CASSLAGQLSSTDTQYF.

The V gene is TRBV11-1, the J gene TRBJ1-2; the D gene is possibly TRBD1 (5 bases). This CDR3 has 15 amino acids. Germline-derived CDR1 and CDR2 are SGHAT and FQDESV (reference sequence). V was cut by 2 bases and J by 2 bases, with 12 bases left in between. The CDR3 spells CASSLKIGGNYGYTF. The DNA for the CDR3 is TGTGCCAGCAGCTTAAAAATTGGGGGGAACTATGGCTACACCTTC. The full variable domain, rest sourced from reference TRBV11-1 and TRBJ1-2, is EAEVAQSPRYKITEKSQAVAFWCDPISGHATLYWYRQILGQGPELLVQFQDESVVDDSQLPKDRFSAERLKGVDSTLKIQPAELGDSAMYLCASSLKIGGNYGYTFGSGTRLTVV.

The chain uses TRBV13 and TRBJ2-1; D call uncertain. CDR1 and CDR2 (germline): PRHDT, FYEKMQ (reference sequence). The CDR3 covers 14 residues. Trimming shortened V by 0 bases and J by 1 base, and 4 bases separated the two germline ends. CDR3 nucleotides: TGTGCCAGCAGCTTAGGTCTGTCCTACAATGAGCAGTTCTTC. This encodes CASSLGLSYNEQFF.

J is TRBJ2-4 and V is TRBV5-1; D ambiguous. The V gene lost 1 base and the J gene lost 8 bases, with 7 bases spanning the gap. The CDR3 covers 12 residues. The V gene's germline CDR1 is SGHRS and CDR2 YFSETQ. CDR3 bases: TGCGCCAGCAGCTTGATTCTATACATTCAGTACTTC. This gives the protein CASSLILYIQYF. The complete variable domain, with remaining parts taken from reference TRBV5-1 and TRBJ2-4, reads KAGVTQTPRYLIKTRGQQVTLSCSPISGHRSVSWYQQTPGQGLQFLFEYFSETQRNKGNFPGRFSGRQFSNSRSEMNVSTLELGDSALYLCASSLILYIQYFGAGTRLSVL.

Here the CDR3 DNA reads TGCGCCAGCACGGGCCGGGAGGGAAGGTACAATGAGCAGTTCTTC. Translation gives CASTGREGRYNEQFF. The chain carries TRBV5-1 and TRBJ2-1; 8 bases align to TRBD2. V gave up 6 bases and J gave up 4 bases; unmatched junction bases: 9. Germline CDR1 SGHRS, CDR2 YFSETQ. The CDR3 loop spans 15 amino acids.

The rearrangement uses TRBV6-5 and TRBJ2-1, with 7 bases that match TRBD2. V lost 2 bases to trimming and J lost 6 bases; unmatched junction nucleotides: 4. Germline V gene lookup returns CDR1 MNHEY and CDR2 SVGAGI. The CDR3 loop spans 14 amino acids. The CDR3 loop is CASSYGGRGNEQFF. CDR3 DNA sequence: TGTGCCAGCAGTTACGGCGGGAGAGGCAATGAGCAGTTCTTC.

This CDR3 is CASSGSRETQYF. CDR3 nucleotides: TGTGCCAGCAGTGGCAGCAGGGAGACCCAGTACTTC. V usage is TRBV6-1 and J usage is TRBJ2-5; no clear D. Germline CDR1 and CDR2: MNHNS and SASEGT. V was clipped by 4 bases and J by 5 bases, with 8 bases between them. There are 12 residues in the CDR3.